This TCR beta chain was documented in a study of blood T cell repertoires in COVID-19. Study overall: Samples of COVID-19 (acute and convalescent) were obtained from the United States, Italy and Spain. From T cells, B-cell-depleted T cells, or PBMCs came the material, which was cDNA or gDNA.

In the original workflow: Amplification from reference gene primers served as the basis for estimated nucleated cell counts. Profiled with immunoSEQ multiplex PCR; TCRdb holds only in-frame clones, not every one. V and J calls and clone size are as listed in that table; D and trimming were resolved from the DNA. Among about 21,000 clones listed, 83% were seen once. This CDR3 has 13 amino acids. Per germline, CDR1 MNHEY and CDR2 SMNVEV (reference sequence). Deletions cut 3 bases from V and 6 bases from J, with 11 bases between. The sample taken for sequencing was peripheral blood. This TCR was recovered from a human donor in a cohort sampled during active COVID-19. The chain has TRBV27 and TRBJ2-5, with D possibly matching TRBD2 (5 bases). This chain's CDR3 is CASSFLGSKTQYF. The DNA of the CDR3 is TGTGCCAGCAGTTTTTTGGGGAGCAAGACCCAGTACTTC.